A single sample is the source of the 27 T cell receptor beta chains below, sequenced in a study of blood T cell repertoires in COVID-19. Clones were sequenced by immunoSEQ multiplex PCR, and TCRdb holds only the in-frame ones, with some missing. The data show 260,000 or so clones, around 90% seen once. The sequenced material came from peripheral blood. Every receptor here comes from a human donor in a cohort sampled during active COVID-19.

The gene calls are TRBV5-1 and TRBJ1-1, with a weak D call TRBD1 (6 bases). Looked up from germline, CDR1 is SGHRS and CDR2 is YFSETQ. The V and J ends lost 4 bases and 10 bases respectively, with 14 bases between them. CDR3 length: 12 residues. CDR3 nucleotides: TGCGCCAGCAGCCCACAGGGTTGGGTAGCTTTCTTT. It translates to CASSPQGWVAFF. Complete variable domain (other parts from reference TRBV5-1 and TRBJ1-1): KAGVTQTPRYLIKTRGQQVTLSCSPISGHRSVSWYQQTPGQGLQFLFEYFSETQRNKGNFPGRFSGRQFSNSRSEMNVSTLELGDSALYLCASSPQGWVAFFGQGTRLTVV.

The rearrangement joins TRBV4-2 to TRBJ1-6, with unresolved D. Germline values: CDR1 LGHNA, CDR2 YNFKEQ. The CDR3 has 14 residues. Trimming took off 8 bases at V and 1 base at J, with 9 bases between the two ends. This CDR3 reads CASRGNSYNSPLHF. The CDR3 region has the DNA TGTGCCAGCCGCGGGAATTCCTATAATTCACCCCTCCACTTT.

The chain uses TRBV9 and TRBJ2-3; TRBD2 aligns across 7 bases. V lost 6 bases to trimming and J lost 0 bases; unmatched junction nucleotides: 13. Germline-derived CDR1 and CDR2 are SGDLS and YYNGEE. The CDR3 spans 17 residues. The DNA for the CDR3 is TGTGCCAGCACCCTAGACCTCGGGGGGACGAGCACAGATACGCAGTATTTT. It yields the protein CASTLDLGGTSTDTQYF.

The chain uses TRBV13 and TRBJ2-1; 11 nucleotides align to TRBD1. Per germline, CDR1 PRHDT and CDR2 FYEKMQ (reference sequence). The ends lost 5 bases at V and 10 bases at J; junction bases unmatched: 10. This CDR3 has 15 amino acids. The CDR3 here is CASSIGQGAPQEQFF. The DNA of the CDR3 is TGTGCCAGCAGCATTGGACAGGGGGCGCCACAGGAGCAGTTCTTC.

The chain is built from TRBV19 and TRBJ1-2; 8 positions agree with TRBD1. Germline CDR1 is LNHDA and CDR2 is SQIVND (reference sequence). Losses at the gene ends were 11 bases for V and 7 bases for J; bases not matched to a gene: 15. This CDR3 region has 14 residues. CDR3 DNA sequence: TGTGCCTCAGTTGCGGCGCAGGGGGCGTCTGGCTACACCTTC. Its translation is CASVAAQGASGYTF. The whole variable domain, filled in from reference TRBV19 and TRBJ1-2, reads DGGITQSPKYLFRKEGQNVTLSCEQNLNHDAMYWYRQDPGQGLRLIYYSQIVNDFQKGDIAEGYSVSREKKESFPLTVTSAQKNPTAFYLCASVAAQGASGYTFGSGTRLTVV.

The V and J genes are TRBV9 and TRBJ2-7; the match to TRBD1 covers 9 bases. J was trimmed by 3 bases and V by 0 bases; bases with no gene match: 7. The CDR3 has 16 residues. CDR1 is SGDLS and CDR2 is YYNGEE in the germline V gene. The CDR3 DNA reads TGTGCCAGCAGCGTAGGGGGGACAGGGACGATCTACGAGCAGTACTTC. Translating gives CASSVGGTGTIYEQYF.

The rearrangement joins TRBV6-6 to TRBJ2-2, with a weak D call TRBD2 (7 bases). Trimming took off 6 bases at V and 6 bases at J, with 17 bases between the two ends. The CDR3 runs 15 residues. The germline gives CDR1 MNHNY, CDR2 SVGAGI (reference sequence). The CDR3 reads CASRLTGGAAGELFF. CDR3 nucleotides: TGTGCCAGCAGACTTACGGGGGGCGCAGCCGGGGAGCTGTTTTTT.

The chain links TRBV7-2 to TRBJ2-3; TRBD1 matches 9 bases. Germline lookup yields CDR1 SGHTA and CDR2 FQGNSA. V shed 3 bases and J 2 bases; nucleotides not matched to a gene: 9. This CDR3 contains 17 residues. As DNA, the CDR3 is TGTGCCAGCAGCTTCTCGGTGGGGACAGGGCACACAGATACGCAGTATTTT. The encoded protein is CASSFSVGTGHTDTQYF.

This chain joins TRBV30 and TRBJ1-1; D is ambiguous. V was clipped by 8 bases and J by 0 bases, with 10 bases between them. Per the germline V gene, CDR1 is GTSNPN and CDR2 is SVGIG (reference sequence). The CDR3 length is 12 residues. The DNA for the CDR3 is TGTGCCGTAGAGCCGTTGAACACTGAAGCTTTCTTT. Its translation: CAVEPLNTEAFF.

On this clone itself: This specimen includes other DNA sequences encoding the same CDR3. The J gene is TRBJ2-7, the V gene TRBV4-3, with a tentative D call TRBD2 (7 bases). V was clipped by 1 base and J by 5 bases, with 9 bases between them. CDR1 and CDR2 (germline): LGHNA, YSLEER. This CDR3 is 13 amino acids long. The CDR3 coding sequence is TGCGCCAGCAGCCAAGGCGGGGGCGACGAGCAGTACTTC. This gives the protein CASSQGGGDEQYF.

J is TRBJ2-5 and V is TRBV11-2; possibly TRBD2 for D (6 bases). V lost 3 bases and J 4 bases, leaving 9 bases between the germline ends. The CDR3 has 13 amino acids. The germline gives CDR1 SGHAT, CDR2 FQNNGV. CDR3 nucleotide sequence: TGTGCCAGCAGCTTCGGGGGACTAGAGACCCAGTACTTC. Protein sequence: CASSFGGLETQYF.

The chain carries TRBV5-1 and TRBJ1-4; the D is unclear. V gave up 0 bases and J gave up 7 bases, with 10 bases separating them. This CDR3 contains 14 residues. Germline CDR1 SGHRS, CDR2 YFSETQ. For the CDR3, the DNA is TGCGCCAGCAGCTTGGGAGGGATCGGTGAAAAACTGTTTTTT. It specifies CASSLGGIGEKLFF.

This clone was recorded once. This chain connects TRBV3-1 (or the pseudogene TRBV3-2) to TRBJ2-1; 10 positions agree with TRBD2. The CDR3 extends over 14 amino acids. Trimming at V came to 7 bases and at J to 9 bases, leaving 9 bases not matched to a gene. CDR1 and CDR2 from the germline V gene are LGHDT and YNNKEL (reference sequence). The CDR3 is CASTSSGRASEQFF. The CDR3 bases are TGTGCCAGCACGTCCAGCGGGAGGGCTAGTGAGCAGTTCTTC.

This chain uses TRBV27 with TRBJ1-2; 8 bases line up with TRBD1. CDR3 length equals 13 residues. Germline V gene data show CDR1 as MNHEY and CDR2 as SMNVEV (reference sequence). V dropped 4 bases and J dropped 4; count of bases not matched to a gene: 2. The DNA for the CDR3 is TGTGCCAGCAGTTGGGACAGGTTCTATGGCTACACCTTC. This encodes CASSWDRFYGYTF.

The V gene is TRBV23-1, the J gene TRBJ2-7; a possible D gene is TRBD2 (6 bases). TRBV23-1 is recorded as an ORF, its role being uncertain. CDR3 length: 16 amino acids. V lost 9 bases and J lost 4, with 25 bases in between. In DNA, the CDR3 is TGCGCCAGGCGCCAGAGTAGCCCGGGAGATGATTACGAGCAGTACTTC. Encoded protein: CARRQSSPGDDYEQYF.

This chain connects TRBV19 to TRBJ2-7; a possible D gene is TRBD1 (5 bases). CDR1 is LNHDA and CDR2 is SQIVND in the germline V gene (reference sequence). The CDR3 loop spans 12 amino acids. The V end lost 10 bases, the J end lost 2 bases, and 12 bases lay between the germline ends. The CDR3 sequence: CATGGATYEQYF. CDR3 in DNA: TGTGCCACAGGTGGGGCGACCTACGAGCAGTACTTC. The whole variable domain, filled in from reference TRBV19 and TRBJ2-7, reads DGGITQSPKYLFRKEGQNVTLSCEQNLNHDAMYWYRQDPGQGLRLIYYSQIVNDFQKGDIAEGYSVSREKKESFPLTVTSAQKNPTAFYLCATGGATYEQYFGPGTRLTVT.

The V call is TRBV5-1, the J call TRBJ2-3; 8 positions agree with TRBD1. J was trimmed by 2 bases and V by 4 bases; bases with no gene match: 9. Germline values: CDR1 SGHRS, CDR2 YFSETQ. The CDR3 loop spans 16 amino acids. CDR3 loop: CASSPRQGRITDTQYF. The DNA for the CDR3 is TGCGCCAGCAGCCCAAGACAGGGGAGAATCACAGATACGCAGTATTTT.

The genes are TRBV30 and TRBJ2-7, with 11 bases aligning to TRBD2. V was pared by 2 bases and J by 1 base, with 4 bases of the junction left unmatched. The CDR3 contains 15 residues. Germline assignment: CDR1 GTSNPN and CDR2 SVGIG (reference sequence). The CDR3 sequence: CAWSLGLAVSYEQYF. The CDR3 nucleotides are TGTGCCTGGAGTTTGGGACTAGCGGTTTCCTACGAGCAGTACTTC.

The V and J genes are TRBV9 and TRBJ1-1; TRBD1 might be the D (6 bases). V was pared by 0 bases and J by 10 bases, with 22 bases between. CDR3 length equals 16 residues. The germline V gene has CDR1 SGDLS and CDR2 YYNGEE. The CDR3 reads CASSVVGNRANSRAFF. In nucleotides, the CDR3 is TGTGCCAGCAGCGTAGTCGGGAACAGGGCTAATTCGCGAGCTTTCTTT.

The chain carries TRBV9 and TRBJ1-2; 7 nucleotides align to TRBD1. Germline V gene sequence: CDR1 SGDLS, CDR2 YYNGEE. V gave up 0 bases and J gave up 7 bases; unmatched junction bases: 21. The CDR3 totals 19 residues. CDR3 sequence: CASSVVPTGRAVLGVGYTF. The DNA of the CDR3 is TGTGCCAGCAGCGTAGTACCGACAGGGAGAGCCGTCCTTGGGGTTGGCTACACCTTC.

This chain uses TRBV24-1 with TRBJ1-4, with D maybe TRBD1 (6 bases). CDR1 is KGHDR, CDR2 SFDVKD, per germline. The CDR3 is made up of 17 amino acids. With 8 bases removed from V and 7 bases from J, the gap between germline ends came to 25 bases. Here the CDR3 reads CATTLQEGGRTGEKLFF. In nucleotides, the CDR3 is TGTGCCACCACCCTACAAGAGGGGGGGCGCACGGGTGAAAAACTGTTTTTT.

The CDR3, as DNA: TGTGCCAGTAGTATATCTTCTACAGGGGCTGGAAACACCATATATTTT. Protein sequence: CASSISSTGAGNTIYF. The chain joins TRBV19 to TRBJ1-3, with 7 nucleotides matching TRBD1. The germline CDR1 and CDR2 sequences are LNHDA and SQIVND (reference sequence). CDR3 size: 16 residues. V was pared by 2 bases and J by 2 bases, with 6 bases of the junction left unmatched.

V and J are TRBV19 and TRBJ1-2, with TRBD1 identical over 11 bases. The V gene end was trimmed by 5 bases and the J gene end by 8 bases; junction bases not matched to a gene: 13. CDR3 size: 16 residues. Per germline, CDR1 LNHDA and CDR2 SQIVND (reference sequence). Written as DNA, the CDR3 is TGTGCCAGTAGTCCGTGGACAGGGGGCGCGATGTTCGGCTACACCTTC. This sequence encodes CASSPWTGGAMFGYTF.

The chain combines TRBV15 with TRBJ1-1; D might be TRBD1 (5 bases). The CDR3 covers 16 residues. The V end lost 6 bases, the J end lost 2 bases, and 19 bases lay between the germline ends. Germline-derived CDR1 and CDR2 are LNHNV and YYDKDF (reference sequence). In DNA form, the CDR3 reads TGTGCCACCAGGGGGCCCGGCCCTACCATTAACACTGAAGCTTTCTTT. Protein sequence: CATRGPGPTINTEAFF.

In its sample, this clone was seen once. The chain has TRBV7-6 and TRBJ1-6; D is undetermined. Germline lookup yields CDR1 SGHVS and CDR2 FNYEAQ. Trimming cost V 5 bases and J 7 bases, with 18 bases left between them. The CDR3 is 16 amino acids. CDR3 nucleotides: TGTGCCAGCAGCCTGACCGGCGGGTTAGGCAATTCACCCCTCCACTTT. It yields the protein CASSLTGGLGNSPLHF.

V and J are TRBV6-6 and TRBJ2-7, with D perhaps matching TRBD2 (5 bases). The CDR3 spans 12 residues. Per the germline V gene, CDR1 is MNHNY and CDR2 is SVGAGI (reference sequence). With 9 bases removed from V and 7 bases from J, the gap between germline ends came to 16 bases. The CDR3 reads CASREPLGEQYF. The CDR3 bases are TGTGCCAGTCGGGAACCCCTGGGGGAGCAGTACTTC.

In DNA, the CDR3 is TGCGCCAGCAGCCAAGATGGGCCAGCGGGAAACTATGAGCAGTTCTTC. Protein sequence: CASSQDGPAGNYEQFF. This chain links TRBV4-1 with TRBJ2-1; 7 bases align to TRBD2. Germline loops: CDR1 MGHRA, CDR2 YSYEKL. The CDR3 consists of 16 residues. Trimming at V came to 0 bases and at J to 8 bases, leaving 10 bases not matched to a gene.